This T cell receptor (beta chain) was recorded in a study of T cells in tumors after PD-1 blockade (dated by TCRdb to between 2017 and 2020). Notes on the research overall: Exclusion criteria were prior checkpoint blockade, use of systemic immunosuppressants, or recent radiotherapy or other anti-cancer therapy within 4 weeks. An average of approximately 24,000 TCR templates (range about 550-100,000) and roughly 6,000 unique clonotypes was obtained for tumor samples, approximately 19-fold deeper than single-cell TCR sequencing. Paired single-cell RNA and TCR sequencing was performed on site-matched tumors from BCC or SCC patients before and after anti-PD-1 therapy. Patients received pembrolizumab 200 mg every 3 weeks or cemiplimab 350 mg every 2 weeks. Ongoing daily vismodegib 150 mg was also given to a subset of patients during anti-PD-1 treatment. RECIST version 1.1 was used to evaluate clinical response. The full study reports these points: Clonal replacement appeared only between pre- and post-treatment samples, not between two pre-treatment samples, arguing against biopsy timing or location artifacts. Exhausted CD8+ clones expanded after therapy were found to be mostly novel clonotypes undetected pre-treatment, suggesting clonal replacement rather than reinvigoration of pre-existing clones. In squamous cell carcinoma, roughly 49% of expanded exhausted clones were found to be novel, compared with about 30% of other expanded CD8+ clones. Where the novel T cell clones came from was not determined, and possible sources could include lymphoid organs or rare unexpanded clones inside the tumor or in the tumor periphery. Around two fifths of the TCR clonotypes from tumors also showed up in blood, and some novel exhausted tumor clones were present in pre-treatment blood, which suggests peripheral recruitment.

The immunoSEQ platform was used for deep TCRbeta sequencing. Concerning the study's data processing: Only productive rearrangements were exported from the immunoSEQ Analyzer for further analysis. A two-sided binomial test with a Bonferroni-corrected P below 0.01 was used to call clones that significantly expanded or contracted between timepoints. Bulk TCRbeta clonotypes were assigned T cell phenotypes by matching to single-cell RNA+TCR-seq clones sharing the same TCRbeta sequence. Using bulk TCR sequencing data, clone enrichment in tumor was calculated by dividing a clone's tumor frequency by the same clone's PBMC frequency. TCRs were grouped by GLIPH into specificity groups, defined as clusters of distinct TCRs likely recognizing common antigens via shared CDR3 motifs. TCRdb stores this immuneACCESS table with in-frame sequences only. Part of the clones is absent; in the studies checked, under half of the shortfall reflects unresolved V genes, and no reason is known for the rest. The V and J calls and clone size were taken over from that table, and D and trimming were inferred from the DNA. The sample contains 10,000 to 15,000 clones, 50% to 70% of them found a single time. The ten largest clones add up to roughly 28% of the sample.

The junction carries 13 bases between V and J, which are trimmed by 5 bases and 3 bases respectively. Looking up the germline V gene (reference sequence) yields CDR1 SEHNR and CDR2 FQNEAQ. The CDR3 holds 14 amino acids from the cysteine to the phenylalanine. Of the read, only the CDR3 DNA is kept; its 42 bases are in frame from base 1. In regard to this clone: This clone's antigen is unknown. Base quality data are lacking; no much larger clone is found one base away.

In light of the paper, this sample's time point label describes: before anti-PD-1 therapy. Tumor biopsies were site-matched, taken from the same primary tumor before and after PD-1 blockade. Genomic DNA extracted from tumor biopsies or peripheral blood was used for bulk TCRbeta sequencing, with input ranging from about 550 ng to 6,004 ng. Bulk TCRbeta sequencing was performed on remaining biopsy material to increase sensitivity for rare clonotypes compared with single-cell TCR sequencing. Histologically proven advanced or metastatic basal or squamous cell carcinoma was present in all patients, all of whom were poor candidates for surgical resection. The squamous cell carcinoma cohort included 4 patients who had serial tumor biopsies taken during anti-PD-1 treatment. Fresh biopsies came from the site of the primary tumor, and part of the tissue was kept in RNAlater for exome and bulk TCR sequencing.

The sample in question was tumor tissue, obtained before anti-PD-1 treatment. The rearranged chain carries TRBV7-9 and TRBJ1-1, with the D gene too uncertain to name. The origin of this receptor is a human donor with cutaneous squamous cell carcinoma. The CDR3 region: CASSPPGGYTEAFF. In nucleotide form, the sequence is TGTGCCAGCAGCCCCCCGGGAGGGTACACTGAAGCTTTCTTT.